Many counts were recorded for the clone carrying this T cell receptor (beta chain). Antigen specificity is unknown. A universal primer site was incorporated via template switching, and the cDNA contained unique molecular identifiers. Each CDR3 protein gets one entry after TCRdb re-called the 5' RACE reads with MiXCR. The data show around 100,000 distinct CDR3 sequences, under 6.5% seen once. This CDR3 has 14 residues. The germline V gene encodes CDR1 SNHLY and CDR2 FYNNEI. Trimming removed 6 bases at V and 9 bases at J, with 18 bases between. These data originate in a study of identical twins. Study conclusions and caveats: Out-of-frame alpha sequences shared by twins were enriched for low generation probability. Monozygotic twins shared more out-of-frame TCR alpha than recombination models predicted. The more abundant beta clonotypes in cord blood had fewer insertions, and memory repertoires did not show this.

Specimen: memory T cells sorted from blood. The V call is TRBV2, the J call TRBJ1-5; D might be TRBD1 (6 bases). The TCR sequence derives from a woman aged 45 to 65 in good health. The CDR3 DNA reads TGTGCCAGCAGGGAACAGGGACGCGGTCCGCCCCAGCATTTT. The encoded protein is CASREQGRGPPQHF.